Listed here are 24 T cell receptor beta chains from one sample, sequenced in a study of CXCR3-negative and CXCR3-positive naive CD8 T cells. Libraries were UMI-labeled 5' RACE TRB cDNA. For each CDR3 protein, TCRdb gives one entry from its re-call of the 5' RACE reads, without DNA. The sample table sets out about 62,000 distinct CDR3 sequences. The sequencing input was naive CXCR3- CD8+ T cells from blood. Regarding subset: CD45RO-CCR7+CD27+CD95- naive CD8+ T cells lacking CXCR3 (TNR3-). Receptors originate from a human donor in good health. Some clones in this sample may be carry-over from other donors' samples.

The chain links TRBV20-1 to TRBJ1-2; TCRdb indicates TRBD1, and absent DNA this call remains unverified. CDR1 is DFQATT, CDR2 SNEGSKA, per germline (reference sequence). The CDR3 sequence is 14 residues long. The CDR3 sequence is CSAQEVGASYGYTF.

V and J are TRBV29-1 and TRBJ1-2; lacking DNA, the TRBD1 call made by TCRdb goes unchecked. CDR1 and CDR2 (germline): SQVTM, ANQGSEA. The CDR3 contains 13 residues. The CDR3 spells CSVPGPIAHGYTF.

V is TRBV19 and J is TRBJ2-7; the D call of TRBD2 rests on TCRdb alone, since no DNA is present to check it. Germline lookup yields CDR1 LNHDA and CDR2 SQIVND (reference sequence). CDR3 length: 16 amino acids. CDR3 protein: CASSITGLPGIYEQYF.

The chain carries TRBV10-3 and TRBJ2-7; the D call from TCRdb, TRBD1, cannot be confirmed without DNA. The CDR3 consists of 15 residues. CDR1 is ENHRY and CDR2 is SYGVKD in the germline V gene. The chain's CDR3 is CAIREPGQGAYEQYF.

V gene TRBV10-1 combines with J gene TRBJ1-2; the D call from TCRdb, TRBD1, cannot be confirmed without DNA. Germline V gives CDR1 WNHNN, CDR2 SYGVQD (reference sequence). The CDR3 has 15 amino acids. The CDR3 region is CASGARGPANYGYTF.

CDR3 protein: CATSTGTDTGELFF. The chain is built from TRBV15 and TRBJ2-2; no DNA is available, so the TRBD1 call from TCRdb remains unchecked. In germline, CDR1 is LNHNV, CDR2 YYDKDF (reference sequence). The CDR3 length is 14 residues.

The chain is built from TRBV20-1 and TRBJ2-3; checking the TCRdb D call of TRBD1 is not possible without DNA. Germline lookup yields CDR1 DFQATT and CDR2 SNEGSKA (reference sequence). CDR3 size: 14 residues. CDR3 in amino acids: CSVKDSGAPDTQYF.

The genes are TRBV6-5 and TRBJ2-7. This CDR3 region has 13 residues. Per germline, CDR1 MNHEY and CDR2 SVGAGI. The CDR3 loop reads CASSPDWDYEQYF.

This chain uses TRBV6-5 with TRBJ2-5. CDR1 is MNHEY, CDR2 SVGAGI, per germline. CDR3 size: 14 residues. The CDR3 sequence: CASSYEGYQETQYF.

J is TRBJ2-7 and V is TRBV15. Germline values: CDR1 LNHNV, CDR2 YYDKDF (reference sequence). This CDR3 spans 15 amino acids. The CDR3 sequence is CATSRVRVESYEQYF.

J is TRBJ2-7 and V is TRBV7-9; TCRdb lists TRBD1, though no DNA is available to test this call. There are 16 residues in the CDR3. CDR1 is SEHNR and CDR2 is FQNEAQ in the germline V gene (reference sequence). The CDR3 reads CASSPTPGQGVHEQYF.

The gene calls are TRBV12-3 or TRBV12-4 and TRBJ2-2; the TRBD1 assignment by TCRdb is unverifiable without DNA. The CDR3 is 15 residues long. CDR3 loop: CASSLSRGGTGELFF.

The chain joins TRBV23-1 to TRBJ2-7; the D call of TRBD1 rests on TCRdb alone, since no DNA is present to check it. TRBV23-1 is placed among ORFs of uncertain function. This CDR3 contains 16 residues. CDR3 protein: CAVRPQGKGSSYEQYF.

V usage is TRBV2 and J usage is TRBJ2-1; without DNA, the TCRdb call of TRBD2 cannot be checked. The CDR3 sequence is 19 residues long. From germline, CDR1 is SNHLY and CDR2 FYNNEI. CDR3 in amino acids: CASSDPSGTTRISYNEQFF.

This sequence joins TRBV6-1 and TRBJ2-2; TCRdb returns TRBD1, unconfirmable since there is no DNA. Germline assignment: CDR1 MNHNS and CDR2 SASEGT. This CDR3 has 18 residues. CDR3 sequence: CASSEPITRDRYTGELFF.

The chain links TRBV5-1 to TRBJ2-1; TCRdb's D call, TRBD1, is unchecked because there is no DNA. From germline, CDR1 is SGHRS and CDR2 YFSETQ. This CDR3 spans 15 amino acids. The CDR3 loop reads CASGRPSGGDNEQFF.

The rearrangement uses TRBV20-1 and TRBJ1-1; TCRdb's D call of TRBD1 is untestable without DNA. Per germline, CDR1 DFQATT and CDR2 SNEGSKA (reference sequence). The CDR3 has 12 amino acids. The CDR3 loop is CSANGGPTEAFF.

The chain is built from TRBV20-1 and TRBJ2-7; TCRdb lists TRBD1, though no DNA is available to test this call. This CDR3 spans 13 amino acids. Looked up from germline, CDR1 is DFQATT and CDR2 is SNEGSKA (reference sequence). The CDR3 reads CSARGGVEYEQYF.

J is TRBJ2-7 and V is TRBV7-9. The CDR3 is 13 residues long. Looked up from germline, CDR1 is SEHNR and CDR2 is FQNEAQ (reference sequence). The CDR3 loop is CASSPALTYEQYF.

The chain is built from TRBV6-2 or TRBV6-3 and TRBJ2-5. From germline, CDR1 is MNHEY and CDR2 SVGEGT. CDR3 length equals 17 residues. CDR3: CASSYSRRGVSQETQYF.

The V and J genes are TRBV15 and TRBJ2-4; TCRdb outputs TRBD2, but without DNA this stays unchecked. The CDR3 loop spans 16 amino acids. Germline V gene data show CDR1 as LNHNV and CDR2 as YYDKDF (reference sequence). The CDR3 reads CATSPSPGQAKNIQYF.

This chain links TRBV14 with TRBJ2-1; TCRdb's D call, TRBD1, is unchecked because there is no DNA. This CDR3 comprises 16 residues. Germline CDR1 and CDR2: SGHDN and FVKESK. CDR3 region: CASSQDPGRIYNEQSF. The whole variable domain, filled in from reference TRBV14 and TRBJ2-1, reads EAGVTQFPSHSVIEKGQTVTLRCDPISGHDNLYWYRRVMGKEIKFLLHFVKESKQDESGMPNNRFLAERTGGTYSTLKVQPAELEDSGVYFCASSQDPGRIYNEQSFGPGTRLTVL.

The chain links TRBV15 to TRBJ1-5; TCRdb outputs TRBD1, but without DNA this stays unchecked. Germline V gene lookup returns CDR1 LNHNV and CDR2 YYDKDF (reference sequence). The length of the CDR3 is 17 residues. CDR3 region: CATSRDGVTGNIQPQHF.

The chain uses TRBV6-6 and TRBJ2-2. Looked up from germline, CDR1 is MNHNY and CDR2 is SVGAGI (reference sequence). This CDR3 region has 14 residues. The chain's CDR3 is CASMGSLGTGELFF.